This T cell receptor beta chain was found in a study of cytomegalovirus exposure and HLA in healthy donors. Study-level findings and limits: Productive rates of about 87% or about 30% were seen for most TCR beta V segments in an earlier analysis. In a later analysis, common viral pathogens appeared linked to several of the most significant clusters. Equally common other TCR beta chains were less clonally expanded than HLA-associated ones, a later analysis found. There were some public TCRs occurring in many donors, but most TCR sequences were rare.

In the PCR, 60 Vbeta and 13 Jbeta primers were used. Measured with immunoSEQ multiplex PCR; TCRdb has only the in-frame clones, and not every one. This table holds 150,000 to 200,000 clones, roughly 88% found once. V was clipped by 2 bases and J by 6 bases, with 17 bases between them. Looked up from germline, CDR1 is SGHTA and CDR2 is FQGNSA. The CDR3 is 16 amino acids. About this clone: Antigen specificity is unknown.

Sample: PBMCs. The rearrangement uses TRBV7-2 and TRBJ1-5; D might be TRBD1 (5 bases). The sequence came from a man aged 18 to 30 in good health and CMV-seropositive. The CDR3 region is CASSLTGGVDGQPQHF. Here the CDR3 DNA reads TGTGCCAGCAGCTTAACGGGAGGGGTCGATGGTCAGCCCCAGCATTTT.